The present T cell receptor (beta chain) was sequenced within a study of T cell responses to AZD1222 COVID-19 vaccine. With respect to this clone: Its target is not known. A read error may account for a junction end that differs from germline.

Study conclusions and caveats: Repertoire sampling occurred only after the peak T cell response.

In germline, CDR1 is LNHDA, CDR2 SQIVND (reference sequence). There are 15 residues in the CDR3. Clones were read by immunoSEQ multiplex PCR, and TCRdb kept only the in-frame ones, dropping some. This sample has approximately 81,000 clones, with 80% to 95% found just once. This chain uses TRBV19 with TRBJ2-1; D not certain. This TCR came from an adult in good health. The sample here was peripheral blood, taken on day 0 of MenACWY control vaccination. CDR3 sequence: CASTDLTSVTRKTIF. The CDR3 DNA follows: TGTGCCAGTACCGACCTAACGAGCGTGACGAGAAAAACGATCTTC.